This T cell receptor (beta chain) is drawn from a study of blood T cell repertoires in COVID-19. This clone has a single count. Profiled with immunoSEQ multiplex PCR; TCRdb holds only in-frame clones, not every one. Counted here are over 200,000 clones, around 80% occurring once; the ten biggest clones make up about 1.3%. The CDR3 has 15 amino acids. Trimming took off 0 bases at V and 1 base at J, with 10 bases between the two ends. CDR1 is SGHRS and CDR2 is YFSETQ in the germline V gene. Source material: peripheral blood. The genes are TRBV5-1 and TRBJ2-5; a weak D match, TRBD2 (7 bases). The TCR originated in a woman in her thirties with COVID-19, enrolled during active disease. CDR3: CASSLDRGAQETQYF. The CDR3 DNA reads TGCGCCAGCAGCTTGGATCGGGGGGCCCAAGAGACCCAGTACTTC.